This T cell receptor (beta chain) is drawn from a study of blood T cell repertoires in COVID-19 (TCRdb year 2020). General notes on the study: Samples covering the acute and convalescent phases of COVID-19 were provided by collaborators in the United States, Italy and Spain. The prospective study material was composed of cDNA or gDNA derived from T cells, B-cell-depleted T cells, or PBMCs. The dataset comprised deeply sampled blood TCRbeta repertoires from subjects exposed to, actively infected with, or recovered from COVID-19. The repertoires were made available in a free public database intended to serve as a resource for research on the immune response to SARS-CoV-2. Samples were obtained from the ongoing ImmuneRACE study (first 160 participants) and from over a thousand subjects provided by 6 global collaborators. The sample metadata nearly always contained a de-identified subject ID, COVID-19 status, age in years and sex. Where HLA class I and class II types were available, the types were taken from metadata supplied by the sample provider, not from assay-based typing.

Each collaborating institution followed its own protocols to collect whole blood in K2EDTA tubes. For TCRbeta analysis, collaborators shipped samples as frozen whole blood, isolated PBMCs, or DNA extracted from either of those sample types. This clone appeared a few times. No cognate antigen has been identified for it. No base quality values were provided; no much bigger clone lies one nucleotide off. Distinct nucleotide sequences in the sample also encode this CDR3. TCRbeta CDR3 regions were amplified from genomic DNA by means of the immunoSEQ Assay, a bias-controlled multiplex PCR. Concerning the study's data processing: The number of nucleated cells in each sample was estimated from the amplification of reference gene primers within the assay. Sequence reads were collapsed and filtered to measure the absolute abundance of every unique TCRbeta CDR3 rearrangement. Productive Simpson clonality was computed per sample as the square root of Simpson's diversity index over productive rearrangements. TCRdb's version of the immuneACCESS table is confined to in-frame rearrangements and falls short of the full clone set. An unresolved V gene accounts for under half of the shortfall where checked; the remainder is of unknown origin. That table supplies the V and J calls and clone size; D and trimming were determined from the DNA. The sample records more than 85,000 clones, around 76% of which are singletons. Together, the top ten hold just under 20% of the sample.

The germline V gene encodes CDR1 WNHNN and CDR2 SYGVQD (reference sequence). There are 13 amino acids in the CDR3, from cysteine to phenylalanine inclusive. The retained sequence is limited to the CDR3, 39 bases, with the frame set at the first base. Trimming accounts for 6 bases at V and 2 bases at J, while the number of junction bases matched to no gene is 3. The investigation overall reported the following: The quantity of clinical and demographic metadata differed by source and by participant and was supplied without curation.

Sequencing used peripheral blood. The clonotype comes from a woman aged 70-85 years with acute or convalescent COVID-19. The V and J genes are TRBV10-1 and TRBJ1-2, with TRBD1 identical over 7 junction bases. The DNA is TGCGCCAGCAGCGAGGGACAGAACTATGGCTACACCTTC. It translates as CASSEGQNYGYTF.